Listed below are T cell receptor beta chains from one sample, sequenced in a study of vaccination and CD4 T cells after COVID-19. These receptors are not linked to any known antigen. TCRdb fed the PCR reads into MiXCR, producing one record per CDR3 protein. Of under 20,000 distinct CDR3 sequences in the sample, roughly two fifths are singletons; the top ten hold about 27%. Sequencing was performed on CD4+ T cells from blood, cultured in vitro, taken before SARS-CoV-2 vaccination. The receptor set was obtained from a human donor who received a COVID-19 vaccine. The CDR3 runs from the conserved cysteine through the conserved F or W. Fields, in order: J gene, clone size, V gene, D gene, CDR3 protein, CDR3 DNA. A D gene is named only where the DNA matches it firmly. Size is omitted from some rows. Given values are once, few, many or a class for expanded clones.

j_gene: TRBJ1-2
abundance: few
v_gene: TRBV25-1
d_gene: TRBD1
CDR3aa: CASKFPGQDFYGYTF
CDR3nt: TGTGCCAGCAAATTCCCGGGACAGGATTTCTATGGCTACACCTTC

j_gene: TRBJ1-1
abundance: .
v_gene: TRBV2
d_gene: .
CDR3aa: CASLRAGNTEAFF
CDR3nt: TGTGCCAGCCTCCGGGCTGGGAATACTGAAGCTTTCTTT

j_gene: TRBJ2-3
abundance: .
v_gene: TRBV10-1
d_gene: TRBD2
CDR3aa: CASSGLAGFTDTQYF
CDR3nt: TGCGCCAGCAGTGGACTAGCGGGGTTCACAGATACGCAGTATTTT

j_gene: TRBJ1-2
abundance: .
v_gene: TRBV20-1
d_gene: .
CDR3aa: CSATTSFYGYTF
CDR3nt: TGCAGTGCTACCACGTCCTTTTATGGCTACACCTTC

j_gene: TRBJ2-3
abundance: .
v_gene: TRBV10-3
d_gene: TRBD1
CDR3aa: CAVRADRGTDTQYF
CDR3nt: TGTGCCGTCCGCGCGGACAGGGGCACAGATACGCAGTATTTT

j_gene: TRBJ2-2
abundance: .
v_gene: TRBV12-3/TRBV12-4
d_gene: TRBD1
CDR3aa: CASSDRGSNTGELFF
CDR3nt: TGTGCCAGCAGTGACAGGGGATCGAACACCGGGGAGCTGTTTTTT

j_gene: TRBJ2-5
abundance: .
v_gene: TRBV7-6
d_gene: .
CDR3aa: CASSSYIGRETQYF
CDR3nt: TGTGCCAGCAGCTCTTACATAGGGAGGGAGACCCAGTACTTC

j_gene: TRBJ1-2
abundance: few
v_gene: TRBV27
d_gene: .
CDR3aa: CASSAGWGGYTF
CDR3nt: TGTGCCAGCAGTGCAGGGTGGGGTGGCTACACCTTC

j_gene: TRBJ2-7
abundance: few
v_gene: TRBV20-1
d_gene: .
CDR3aa: CSARDRGDLYEQYF
CDR3nt: TGCAGTGCTAGAGATCGCGGGGACCTCTACGAGCAGTACTTC

j_gene: TRBJ1-5
abundance: few
v_gene: TRBV6-1
d_gene: .
CDR3aa: CASKILGRDYQPQHF
CDR3nt: TGTGCCAGCAAGATCCTCGGGAGAGATTATCAGCCCCAGCATTTT

j_gene: TRBJ2-2
abundance: .
v_gene: TRBV7-3
d_gene: .
CDR3aa: CASSPTANTGELFF
CDR3nt: TGTGCCAGCAGCCCAACAGCGAACACCGGGGAGCTGTTTTTT

j_gene: TRBJ2-1
abundance: few
v_gene: TRBV20-1
d_gene: .
CDR3aa: CSVVGGATYNEQFF
CDR3nt: TGCAGTGTAGTTGGCGGGGCCACCTACAATGAGCAGTTCTTC

j_gene: TRBJ2-3
abundance: .
v_gene: TRBV5-1
d_gene: TRBD2
CDR3aa: CASSPQPPGLAGRRQYF
CDR3nt: TGCGCCAGCAGCCCTCAGCCCCCGGGACTAGCGGGGCGGAGGCAGTATTTT

j_gene: TRBJ2-5
abundance: .
v_gene: TRBV20-1
d_gene: TRBD1
CDR3aa: CSARSGTGGETQYF
CDR3nt: TGCAGTGCTAGATCGGGGACAGGGGGAGAGACCCAGTACTTC

j_gene: TRBJ2-3
abundance: .
v_gene: TRBV19
d_gene: .
CDR3aa: CASSSWGESWTDTQYF
CDR3nt: TGTGCCAGTAGTTCATGGGGGGAATCGTGGACAGATACGCAGTATTTT

j_gene: TRBJ1-5
abundance: .
v_gene: TRBV6-1
d_gene: TRBD1
CDR3aa: CASSRGQGSNQPQHF
CDR3nt: TGTGCCAGCAGCCGGGGACAGGGAAGCAATCAGCCCCAGCATTTT

j_gene: TRBJ1-3
abundance: .
v_gene: TRBV2
d_gene: TRBD1
CDR3aa: CASSAGTDGNTIYF
CDR3nt: TGTGCCAGCAGTGCGGGGACAGATGGAAACACCATATATTTT

j_gene: TRBJ2-1
abundance: .
v_gene: TRBV7-3
d_gene: .
CDR3aa: CASSFAGNEQFF
CDR3nt: TGTGCCAGCAGCTTCGCTGGTAATGAGCAGTTCTTC

j_gene: TRBJ2-3
abundance: .
v_gene: TRBV19
d_gene: TRBD2
CDR3aa: CASSSGGAGFSGTDTQYF
CDR3nt: TGTGCCAGTAGTAGCGGGGGGGCAGGTTTCTCCGGCACAGATACGCAGTATTTT